This TCR beta chain was identified in a study of T cell responses to AZD1222 COVID-19 vaccine. Comment on this clone: Its antigen is undetermined.

Study outcomes and limitations: Repertoire collection took place solely once the T cell response had peaked.

Germline V gene sequence: CDR1 ENHRY, CDR2 SYGVKD. V was pared by 3 bases and J by 7 bases, with 15 bases between. The CDR3 runs to 15 residues. Produced via immunoSEQ multiplex PCR; TCRdb's table is partial and in-frame only. The sample contains 110,000 to 150,000 clones, roughly 93% of which appear only once. The chain couples TRBV10-3 to TRBJ1-4; a weak D match, TRBD1 (5 bases). Specimen: peripheral blood, collected on day 0 of AZD1222 vaccination. The receptor was isolated from an adult in good health. The CDR3 DNA sequence: TGTGCCATCAGTGAACGGGGCAGGGACGGTGAAAAACTGTTTTTT. Its translation: CAISERGRDGEKLFF.